The rows below give T cell receptor beta chains drawn from one sample of a study of blood T cell repertoires in COVID-19. Produced via immunoSEQ multiplex PCR; TCRdb's table is partial and in-frame only. In the table there are about 33,000 clones, about 88% of which are singletons. Sequencing input: peripheral blood. The source is a human donor in a cohort sampled during active COVID-19. Both conserved end residues are part of each CDR3. Each record gives: CDR3 protein, CDR3 DNA, clone size, D gene, V gene, CDR3 length, J gene. The D gene is left open where the match is weak. The size entry is marked missing in some rows and otherwise reads once, few, many or a size class.

CDR3aa: CASSLDYLDNEQFF
CDR3nt: TGTGCCAGCAGCTTAGATTATCTAGACAATGAGCAGTTCTTC
abundance: .
d_gene: .
v_gene: TRBV11-3
len: 14
j_gene: TRBJ2-1

CDR3aa: CASSYRKGGRGYGYTF
CDR3nt: TGTGCCAGCAGTTACCGGAAGGGGGGGCGAGGCTATGGCTACACCTTC
abundance: .
d_gene: .
v_gene: TRBV6-5
len: 16
j_gene: TRBJ1-2

CDR3aa: CASSLAGGRTDTQYF
CDR3nt: TGTGCCAGCAGCTTAGCGGGGGGCCGCACAGATACGCAGTATTTT
abundance: .
d_gene: .
v_gene: TRBV11-2
len: 15
j_gene: TRBJ2-3

CDR3aa: CASSPSGFGTQYF
CDR3nt: TGTGCCAGCAGTCCTTCAGGGTTCGGGACCCAGTACTTC
abundance: .
d_gene: .
v_gene: TRBV2
len: 13
j_gene: TRBJ2-5

CDR3aa: CASSLTGSTEAFF
CDR3nt: TGTGCCAGCTCACTCACAGGGTCCACTGAAGCTTTCTTT
abundance: .
d_gene: .
v_gene: TRBV18
len: 13
j_gene: TRBJ1-1

CDR3aa: CASSRTDSNSPLHF
CDR3nt: TGTGCCAGCAGCCGAACGGACAGTAATTCACCCCTCCACTTT
abundance: .
d_gene: .
v_gene: TRBV9
len: 14
j_gene: TRBJ1-6

CDR3aa: CASSLDSAYEQYF
CDR3nt: TGCGCCAGCAGTCTTGACAGTGCCTACGAGCAGTACTTC
abundance: .
d_gene: .
v_gene: TRBV10-1
len: 13
j_gene: TRBJ2-7

CDR3aa: CASSPRPGRGCTGELFF
CDR3nt: TGTGCCAGCAGCCCCCGACCGGGCAGGGGGTGCACCGGGGAGCTGTTTTTT
abundance: .
d_gene: .
v_gene: TRBV21-1
len: 17
j_gene: TRBJ2-2

CDR3aa: CASSLRNEQFF
CDR3nt: TGTGCCAGCAGCCTAAGAAATGAGCAGTTCTTC
abundance: .
d_gene: .
v_gene: TRBV6-5
len: 11
j_gene: TRBJ2-1

CDR3aa: CASSLRAGATDTQYF
CDR3nt: TGTGCCAGCAGCTTACGCGCGGGGGCCACAGATACGCAGTATTTT
abundance: once
d_gene: .
v_gene: TRBV7-2
len: 15
j_gene: TRBJ2-3

CDR3aa: CASSLDNNEQFF
CDR3nt: TGTGCCAGCAGCTTGGACAACAATGAGCAGTTCTTC
abundance: .
d_gene: .
v_gene: TRBV5-6
len: 12
j_gene: TRBJ2-1

CDR3aa: CASSPAAARGYEQYF
CDR3nt: TGTGCCAGCAGCCCCGCAGCGGCTAGAGGGTACGAGCAGTACTTC
abundance: .
d_gene: .
v_gene: TRBV7-9
len: 15
j_gene: TRBJ2-7

CDR3aa: CASSRESNYGYTF
CDR3nt: TGTGCCAGCAGCCGGGAGTCTAACTATGGCTACACCTTC
abundance: .
d_gene: .
v_gene: TRBV3-1/TRBV3-2
len: 13
j_gene: TRBJ1-2

CDR3aa: CASSGGLSYEQYF
CDR3nt: TGTGCCAGCAGCGGGGGACTCTCCTACGAGCAGTACTTC
abundance: .
d_gene: .
v_gene: TRBV5-6
len: 13
j_gene: TRBJ2-7

CDR3aa: CASSLEVRGAGGNTIYF
CDR3nt: TGTGCCAGCAGCTTGGAAGTCCGGGGGGCAGGTGGAAACACCATATATTTT
abundance: .
d_gene: .
v_gene: TRBV5-5
len: 17
j_gene: TRBJ1-3

CDR3aa: CATSREGRDYNEQFF
CDR3nt: TGTGCCACCAGCAGAGAGGGGCGGGACTACAATGAGCAGTTCTTC
abundance: .
d_gene: .
v_gene: TRBV15
len: 15
j_gene: TRBJ2-1

CDR3aa: CASKIGTAHQPQHF
CDR3nt: TGTGCCAGTAAGATCGGGACAGCCCATCAGCCCCAGCATTTT
abundance: .
d_gene: TRBD1
v_gene: TRBV19
len: 14
j_gene: TRBJ1-5

CDR3aa: CASSLPGGLGYTF
CDR3nt: TGTGCCAGCAGTTTGCCAGGGGGACTTGGCTACACCTTC
abundance: .
d_gene: TRBD1
v_gene: TRBV12-3/TRBV12-4
len: 13
j_gene: TRBJ1-2

CDR3aa: CASSPGQLEEAFF
CDR3nt: TGCGCCAGCAGTCCCGGACAGTTGGAGGAAGCTTTCTTT
abundance: .
d_gene: .
v_gene: TRBV23-1
len: 13
j_gene: TRBJ1-1

CDR3aa: CASSLLTGGAGSYEQYF
CDR3nt: TGCGCCAGCAGCTTGCTTACAGGGGGCGCGGGTTCCTACGAGCAGTACTTC
abundance: .
d_gene: TRBD1
v_gene: TRBV5-1
len: 17
j_gene: TRBJ2-7

CDR3aa: CASSLWSGVKFEQYF
CDR3nt: TGTGCCAGCAGCTTATGGTCCGGGGTAAAGTTCGAGCAGTACTTC
abundance: .
d_gene: .
v_gene: TRBV7-9
len: 15
j_gene: TRBJ2-7

CDR3aa: CASSQGTGGFQYF
CDR3nt: TGTGCCAGCAGTCAGGGGACAGGGGGCTTCCAGTACTTC
abundance: .
d_gene: TRBD1
v_gene: TRBV27
len: 13
j_gene: TRBJ2-7

CDR3aa: CASSANSGGAGETQYF
CDR3nt: TGTGCCAGCAGTGCAAATAGCGGGGGGGCCGGGGAGACCCAGTACTTC
abundance: .
d_gene: TRBD2
v_gene: TRBV2
len: 16
j_gene: TRBJ2-5

CDR3aa: CASSQVSGRGYGYTF
CDR3nt: TGTGCCAGCAGCCAAGTCTCGGGCAGGGGCTATGGCTACACCTTC
abundance: .
d_gene: .
v_gene: TRBV3-1/TRBV3-2
len: 15
j_gene: TRBJ1-2

CDR3aa: CASSAGQLYSNQPQHF
CDR3nt: TGTGCCAGCAGTGCAGGACAGTTATATAGCAATCAGCCCCAGCATTTT
abundance: .
d_gene: .
v_gene: TRBV6-1
len: 16
j_gene: TRBJ1-5

CDR3aa: CASSLFGRPANYGYTF
CDR3nt: TGTGCCAGCAGTTTATTCGGGAGGCCCGCTAACTATGGCTACACCTTC
abundance: .
d_gene: .
v_gene: TRBV27
len: 16
j_gene: TRBJ1-2

CDR3aa: CASKSGGTGSGNTIYF
CDR3nt: TGTGCCAGCAAGAGCGGGGGGACAGGCTCTGGAAACACCATATATTTT
abundance: .
d_gene: TRBD1
v_gene: TRBV2
len: 16
j_gene: TRBJ1-3

CDR3aa: CASSPRTGEGYQETQYF
CDR3nt: TGTGCCAGCAGCCCAAGGACTGGGGAAGGGTACCAAGAGACCCAGTACTTC
abundance: .
d_gene: .
v_gene: TRBV3-1/TRBV3-2
len: 17
j_gene: TRBJ2-5

CDR3aa: CAWSWLGLGFGYTF
CDR3nt: TGTGCCTGGAGTTGGTTGGGCCTCGGTTTTGGCTACACCTTC
abundance: .
d_gene: .
v_gene: TRBV30
len: 14
j_gene: TRBJ1-2

CDR3aa: CASSIGVTGGQPQHF
CDR3nt: TGTGCCAGTAGTATCGGTGTAACAGGGGGTCAGCCCCAGCATTTT
abundance: .
d_gene: TRBD1
v_gene: TRBV19
len: 15
j_gene: TRBJ1-5

CDR3aa: CAISETAGGRGTTNEKLFF
CDR3nt: TGTGCCATCAGTGAGACTGCCGGTGGGCGGGGGACAACTAATGAAAAACTGTTTTTT
abundance: .
d_gene: .
v_gene: TRBV10-3
len: 19
j_gene: TRBJ1-4

CDR3aa: CATRQGNTEAFF
CDR3nt: TGTGCCACTCGACAGGGGAACACTGAAGCTTTCTTT
abundance: .
d_gene: TRBD1
v_gene: TRBV10-3
len: 12
j_gene: TRBJ1-1

CDR3aa: CATSNRGNYGYTF
CDR3nt: TGTGCCACCAGCAATAGGGGGAACTATGGCTACACCTTC
abundance: .
d_gene: .
v_gene: TRBV15
len: 13
j_gene: TRBJ1-2

CDR3aa: CASSRATGVVTEAFF
CDR3nt: TGTGCCAGCAGTAGAGCGACAGGGGTGGTCACTGAAGCTTTCTTT
abundance: .
d_gene: TRBD1
v_gene: TRBV28
len: 15
j_gene: TRBJ1-1

CDR3aa: CASSQTEQETQYF
CDR3nt: TGTGCCAGCTCACAGACGGAGCAAGAGACCCAGTACTTC
abundance: .
d_gene: .
v_gene: TRBV18
len: 13
j_gene: TRBJ2-5

CDR3aa: CASSPGTGVNIQYF
CDR3nt: TGTGCCAGCAGCCCGGGGACAGGGGTAAACATTCAGTACTTC
abundance: .
d_gene: TRBD1
v_gene: TRBV4-2
len: 14
j_gene: TRBJ2-4

CDR3aa: CASSIRDTNTEAFF
CDR3nt: TGTGCCAGTAGTATAAGGGACACCAACACTGAAGCTTTCTTT
abundance: .
d_gene: .
v_gene: TRBV19
len: 14
j_gene: TRBJ1-1

CDR3aa: CASSEVGTGGMGYEQYF
CDR3nt: TGTGCCAGCAGTGAAGTAGGGACAGGGGGAATGGGCTACGAGCAGTACTTC
abundance: .
d_gene: TRBD1
v_gene: TRBV6-1
len: 17
j_gene: TRBJ2-7

CDR3aa: CASRQGHEQFF
CDR3nt: TGTGCCAGCAGACAGGGACATGAGCAGTTCTTC
abundance: once
d_gene: .
v_gene: TRBV6-5
len: 11
j_gene: TRBJ2-1

CDR3aa: CASGRVGEQYF
CDR3nt: TGTGCCAGCGGCAGGGTGGGCGAGCAGTACTTC
abundance: .
d_gene: .
v_gene: TRBV2
len: 11
j_gene: TRBJ2-7

CDR3aa: CASSQGGGPSTDTQYF
CDR3nt: TGTGCCAGCAGCCAAGGGGGGGGGCCCAGCACAGATACGCAGTATTTT
abundance: .
d_gene: .
v_gene: TRBV3-1/TRBV3-2
len: 16
j_gene: TRBJ2-3

CDR3aa: CASSSPASGGGAKETQYF
CDR3nt: TGTGCCAGCAGCTCGCCCGCCAGTGGCGGGGGGGCGAAAGAGACCCAGTACTTC
abundance: .
d_gene: TRBD2
v_gene: TRBV13
len: 18
j_gene: TRBJ2-5

CDR3aa: CASSNRVETQYF
CDR3nt: TGTGCCAGCAGTAACAGGGTGGAGACCCAGTACTTC
abundance: once
d_gene: .
v_gene: TRBV12-3/TRBV12-4
len: 12
j_gene: TRBJ2-5

CDR3aa: CASSGDQNIQYF
CDR3nt: TGTGCCAGCTCGGGGGACCAAAACATTCAGTACTTC
abundance: .
d_gene: .
v_gene: TRBV3-1/TRBV3-2
len: 12
j_gene: TRBJ2-4

CDR3aa: CASSEATGNNEQFF
CDR3nt: TGTGCCAGCAGTGAAGCGACAGGGAACAATGAGCAGTTCTTC
abundance: .
d_gene: TRBD1
v_gene: TRBV2
len: 14
j_gene: TRBJ2-1

CDR3aa: CASSLAAGGVETQYF
CDR3nt: TGTGCCAGCAGCTTAGCAGCGGGGGGAGTAGAGACCCAGTACTTC
abundance: .
d_gene: TRBD2
v_gene: TRBV11-2
len: 15
j_gene: TRBJ2-5

CDR3aa: CSVASSLAEFF
CDR3nt: TGCAGCGTCGCTAGCAGCCTGGCGGAGTTCTTC
abundance: once
d_gene: .
v_gene: TRBV29-1
len: 11
j_gene: TRBJ2-1

CDR3aa: CASSPPGQGSWKLFF
CDR3nt: TGTGCCAGCTCACCACCCGGACAGGGGTCATGGAAACTGTTTTTT
abundance: .
d_gene: TRBD1
v_gene: TRBV18
len: 15
j_gene: TRBJ1-4

CDR3aa: CASSQDLGIGGLETQYF
CDR3nt: TGTGCCAGCAGCCAAGATCTCGGGATAGGCGGTTTAGAGACCCAGTACTTC
abundance: .
d_gene: .
v_gene: TRBV3-1/TRBV3-2
len: 17
j_gene: TRBJ2-5

CDR3aa: CASSSLGQSSGNTIYF
CDR3nt: TGTGCCAGCAGTTCTCTGGGACAGAGCTCTGGAAACACCATATATTTT
abundance: .
d_gene: TRBD1
v_gene: TRBV7-9
len: 16
j_gene: TRBJ1-3

CDR3aa: CASSEAPGANVLTF
CDR3nt: TGTGCCAGCAGTGAAGCCCCTGGGGCCAACGTCCTGACTTTC
abundance: .
d_gene: .
v_gene: TRBV7-6
len: 14
j_gene: TRBJ2-6

CDR3aa: CASSQDWAQGETQYF
CDR3nt: TGCGCCAGCAGCCAAGACTGGGCCCAGGGGGAGACCCAGTACTTC
abundance: .
d_gene: .
v_gene: TRBV4-1
len: 15
j_gene: TRBJ2-5

CDR3aa: CASSIVGGPNQPQHF
CDR3nt: TGTGCCAGTAGTATAGTAGGAGGCCCCAATCAGCCCCAGCATTTT
abundance: .
d_gene: .
v_gene: TRBV19
len: 15
j_gene: TRBJ1-5

CDR3aa: CASSQDRSGGRNYEQYF
CDR3nt: TGCGCCAGCAGCCAAGATAGAAGCGGGGGTAGGAACTACGAGCAGTACTTC
abundance: .
d_gene: TRBD2
v_gene: TRBV4-1
len: 17
j_gene: TRBJ2-7

CDR3aa: CASSPGQTYEQYF
CDR3nt: TGTGCCAGCAGTCCGGGACAGACGTACGAGCAGTACTTC
abundance: .
d_gene: TRBD1
v_gene: TRBV27
len: 13
j_gene: TRBJ2-7

CDR3aa: CASSLGVEAQYF
CDR3nt: TGTGCCAGCAGCTTGGGAGTGGAGGCCCAGTACTTC
abundance: .
d_gene: .
v_gene: TRBV7-9
len: 12
j_gene: TRBJ2-5

CDR3aa: CATSRTSGGGYGYTF
CDR3nt: TGTGCCACCAGCAGAACATCAGGGGGCGGCTATGGCTACACCTTC
abundance: .
d_gene: TRBD1
v_gene: TRBV15
len: 15
j_gene: TRBJ1-2

CDR3aa: CASSPSDRGSETQYF
CDR3nt: TGTGCCAGCTCACCCAGCGACAGGGGTTCTGAGACCCAGTACTTC
abundance: .
d_gene: TRBD1
v_gene: TRBV18
len: 15
j_gene: TRBJ2-5

CDR3aa: CASSLAGGSYEQYF
CDR3nt: TGTGCCAGCAGTCTGGCCGGGGGCTCCTACGAGCAGTACTTC
abundance: .
d_gene: .
v_gene: TRBV2
len: 14
j_gene: TRBJ2-7